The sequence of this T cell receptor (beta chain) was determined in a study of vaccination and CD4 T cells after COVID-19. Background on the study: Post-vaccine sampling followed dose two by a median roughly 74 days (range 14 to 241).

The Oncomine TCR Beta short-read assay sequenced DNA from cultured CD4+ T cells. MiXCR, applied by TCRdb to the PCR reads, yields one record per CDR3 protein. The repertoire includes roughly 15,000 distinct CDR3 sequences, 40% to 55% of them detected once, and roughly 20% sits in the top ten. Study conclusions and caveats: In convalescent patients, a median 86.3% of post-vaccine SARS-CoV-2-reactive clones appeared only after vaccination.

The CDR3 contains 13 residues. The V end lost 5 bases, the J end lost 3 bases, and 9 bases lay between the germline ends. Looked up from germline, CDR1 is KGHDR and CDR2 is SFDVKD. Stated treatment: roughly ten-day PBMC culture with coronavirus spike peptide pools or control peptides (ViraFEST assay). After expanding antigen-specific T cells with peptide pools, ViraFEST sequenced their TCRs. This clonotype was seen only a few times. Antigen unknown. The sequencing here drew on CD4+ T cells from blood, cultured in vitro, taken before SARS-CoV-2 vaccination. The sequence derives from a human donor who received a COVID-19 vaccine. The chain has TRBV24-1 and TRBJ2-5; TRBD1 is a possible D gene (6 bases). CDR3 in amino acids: CATSAAGEETQYF. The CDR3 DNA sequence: TGTGCCACCAGTGCTGCAGGGGAAGAGACCCAGTACTTC.